This TCR beta chain originates from a study of blood T cell repertoires in COVID-19. Overall study: PBMCs, B-cell-depleted T cells, or T cells provided the cDNA or gDNA that made up the material.

In the original processing: Nucleated cell counts were estimated from reference gene primer amplification. Sequenced by immunoSEQ multiplex PCR; TCRdb stores in-frame clones only, minus some. V and J calls and clone size are those listed in that table; D and trimming were worked out from the DNA. This sample has some 230,000 clones, with around 83% found just once. Trimming removed 1 base from V and 2 bases from J, with 7 bases in between. The germline gives CDR1 SGHKS, CDR2 YYEKEE (reference sequence). The CDR3 has 14 residues. The chain uses TRBV5-5 and TRBJ1-3, with D perhaps matching TRBD1 (5 bases). This clonotype was obtained from a woman between 40 and 50 years old with acute COVID-19. Sequencing input: PBMCs or T cells enriched from blood (not recorded which). The CDR3 here is CASSLWGAGNTIYF. The DNA of the CDR3 is TGTGCCAGCAGCTTGTGGGGGGCTGGAAACACCATATATTTT.